These 3 T cell receptor beta chains share one sample of origin, sequenced in a study of T cells after yellow fever vaccination. TCRdb reanalysed the 5' RACE reads using MiXCR and keeps one entry per CDR3 protein. The sample comprises around 310,000 distinct CDR3 sequences, roughly 3.5% of which are singletons, and about a quarter rests with the top ten. Sequenced material: PBMCs, taken on the day of the yellow fever booster vaccination. The receptors stem from a man aged 18 to 30 who received the YFV17D yellow fever vaccine.

The chain joins TRBV5-1 to TRBJ1-4; D not resolved. There are 18 residues in the CDR3. Trimming pared 4 bases from V and 0 bases from J, leaving 19 bases between. Germline V gene data show CDR1 as SGHRS and CDR2 as YFSETQ. CDR3 nucleotide sequence: TGCGCCAGCAGCCCCCACTTATTCCACCTTGCAACTAATGAAAAACTGTTTTTT. Its translation is CASSPHLFHLATNEKLFF.

This clonotype came up many times. DNA of the CDR3: TGTGCCAGCAGTTTAGTCGGGTTCCATGAGCAGTTCTTC. Protein: CASSLVGFHEQFF. This sequence joins TRBV27 and TRBJ2-1; no clear D. CDR1 and CDR2 (germline): MNHEY, SMNVEV (reference sequence). Trimming pared 2 bases from V and 8 bases from J, leaving 10 bases between. The CDR3 has 13 residues.

This clonotype appeared a few times. The rearrangement links TRBV6-1 to TRBJ2-1; 10 nucleotides line up with TRBD2. The CDR3 length is 18 residues. CDR1 and CDR2 (germline): MNHNS, SASEGT. V was pared by 2 bases and J by 0 bases, with 7 bases of the junction left unmatched. The CDR3 region is CASSEIAGGSSSYNEQFF. The CDR3 DNA reads TGTGCCAGCAGTGAAATAGCGGGGGGCTCAAGCTCCTACAATGAGCAGTTCTTC.